The 3 T cell receptor beta chains given below trace back to one sample, sequenced in a study of PD-L1 blockade in urothelial cancer. Clones were read by immunoSEQ multiplex PCR, and TCRdb kept only the in-frame ones, dropping some. The sample yields 56,000 or so clones, about 85% seen once. The time point denotes: pretreatment peripheral blood. The sample here was PBMCs, taken around atezolizumab (anti-PD-L1) treatment. The receptors shown here come from a man in his 70s with urothelial cancer.

This chain links TRBV7-2 with TRBJ2-7; 11 nucleotides align to TRBD2. The CDR3 has 14 amino acids. Looked up from germline, CDR1 is SGHTA and CDR2 is FQGNSA. J gave up 3 bases and V 5 bases, and 3 bases lay outside the gene matches. The CDR3 coding sequence is TGTGCCAGCAGCGGAGGGACTAGCGGCTACGAGCAGTACTTC. It yields the protein CASSGGTSGYEQYF. Filled out from reference TRBV7-2 and TRBJ2-7, the complete variable domain reads GAGVSQSPSNKVTEKGKDVELRCDPISGHTALYWYRQSLGQGLEFLIYFQGNSAPDKSGLPSDRFSAERTGGSVSTLTIQRTQQEDSAVYLCASSGGTSGYEQYFGPGTRLTVT.

This clone was detected only a few times. In nucleotides, the CDR3 is TGTGCCCCCGCGGCTGGAAACACCATATATTTT. Residues: CAPAAGNTIYF. The chain combines TRBV15 with TRBJ1-3; D not certain. V lost 11 bases, J lost 2 bases, and 7 bases lay in between. Germline loops: CDR1 LNHNV, CDR2 YYDKDF (reference sequence). The CDR3 spans 11 residues.

The chain employs TRBV4-2 and TRBJ2-2; the D gene is possibly TRBD2 (5 bases). V gave up 0 bases and J gave up 0 bases, with 11 bases separating them. CDR3 length equals 17 residues. In germline, CDR1 is LGHNA, CDR2 YNFKEQ. The CDR3 here is CASSQEASPSNTGELFF. The CDR3 region has the DNA TGTGCCAGCAGCCAAGAGGCTAGCCCTTCGAACACCGGGGAGCTGTTTTTT.